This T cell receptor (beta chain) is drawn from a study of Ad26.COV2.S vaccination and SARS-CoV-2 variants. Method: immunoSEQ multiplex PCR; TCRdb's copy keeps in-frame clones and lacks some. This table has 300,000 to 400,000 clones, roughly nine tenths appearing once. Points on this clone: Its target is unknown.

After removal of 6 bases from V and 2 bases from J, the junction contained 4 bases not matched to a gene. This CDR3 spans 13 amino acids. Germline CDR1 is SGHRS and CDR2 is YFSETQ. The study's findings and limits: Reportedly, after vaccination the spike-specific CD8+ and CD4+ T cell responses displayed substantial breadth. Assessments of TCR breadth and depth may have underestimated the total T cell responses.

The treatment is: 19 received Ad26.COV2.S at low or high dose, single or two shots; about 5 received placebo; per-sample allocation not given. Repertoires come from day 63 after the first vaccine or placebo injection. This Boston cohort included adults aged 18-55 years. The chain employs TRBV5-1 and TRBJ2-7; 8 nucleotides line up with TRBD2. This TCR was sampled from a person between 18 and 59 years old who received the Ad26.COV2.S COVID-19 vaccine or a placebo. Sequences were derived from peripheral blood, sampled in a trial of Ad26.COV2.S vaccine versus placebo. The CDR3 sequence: CASMSSGAYEQYF. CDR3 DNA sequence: TGCGCCAGCATGAGTAGCGGGGCCTACGAGCAGTACTTC.